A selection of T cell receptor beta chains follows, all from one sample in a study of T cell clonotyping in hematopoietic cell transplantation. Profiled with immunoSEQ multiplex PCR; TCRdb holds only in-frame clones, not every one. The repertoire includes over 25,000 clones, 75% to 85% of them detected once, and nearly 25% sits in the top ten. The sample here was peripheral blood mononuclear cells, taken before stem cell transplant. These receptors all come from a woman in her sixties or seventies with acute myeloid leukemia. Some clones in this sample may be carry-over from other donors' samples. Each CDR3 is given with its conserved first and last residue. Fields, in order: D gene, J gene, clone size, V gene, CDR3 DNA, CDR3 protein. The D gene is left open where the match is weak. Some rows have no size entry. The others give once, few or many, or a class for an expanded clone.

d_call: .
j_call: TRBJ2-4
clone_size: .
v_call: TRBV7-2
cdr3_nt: TGTGCCAGCAGCTTAAGGCGGGAAGGCAAAAACATTCAGTACTTC
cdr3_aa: CASSLRREGKNIQYF

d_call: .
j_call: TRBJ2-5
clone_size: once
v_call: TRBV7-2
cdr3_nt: TGTGCCAGCAGCTTTAGCGCAGCGGCCCAAGGCGCCCAGTACTTC
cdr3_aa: CASSFSAAAQGAQYF

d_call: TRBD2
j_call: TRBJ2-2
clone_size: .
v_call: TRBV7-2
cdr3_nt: TGTGCCAGCAGCTTAGTCGCTAGCGGGGGAACCGGGGAGCTGTTTTTT
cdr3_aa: CASSLVASGGTGELFF

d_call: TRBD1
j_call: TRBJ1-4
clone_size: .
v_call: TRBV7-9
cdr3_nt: TGTGCCAGCAGCCTCGGGACAGGGGACGGTGGAGAAAAACTGTTTTTT
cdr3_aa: CASSLGTGDGGEKLFF

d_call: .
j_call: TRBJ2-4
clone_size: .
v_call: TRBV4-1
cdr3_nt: TGCGCCAGCAGCCAAATGGGGGGGCTGTACTTC
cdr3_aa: CASSQMGGLYF

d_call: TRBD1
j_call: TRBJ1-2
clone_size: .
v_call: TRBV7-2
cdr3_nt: TGTGCCAGCAGCTTAGAGCGACAGGGGCGGAGTGGCTACACCTTC
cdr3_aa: CASSLERQGRSGYTF

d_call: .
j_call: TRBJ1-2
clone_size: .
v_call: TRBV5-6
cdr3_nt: TGTGCCAGCAGCTTGGTGGGGGTCGATGGCTACACCTTC
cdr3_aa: CASSLVGVDGYTF

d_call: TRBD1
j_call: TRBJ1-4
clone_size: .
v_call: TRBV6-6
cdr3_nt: TGTGCCAGCCGAGCAACAGGGGGGGGTGAAAAACTGTTTTTT
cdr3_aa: CASRATGGGEKLFF

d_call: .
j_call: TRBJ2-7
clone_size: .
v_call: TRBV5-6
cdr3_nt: TGTGCCAGCACCCCCCGCGGCATCTACGAGCAGTACTTC
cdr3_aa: CASTPRGIYEQYF

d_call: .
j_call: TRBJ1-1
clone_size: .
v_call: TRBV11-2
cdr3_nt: TGTGCCAGCAGCTTAGAATATTCAGGGACCACTGAAGCTTTCTTT
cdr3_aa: CASSLEYSGTTEAFF

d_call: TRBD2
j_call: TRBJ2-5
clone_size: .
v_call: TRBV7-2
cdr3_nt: TGTGCCAGCAGCTTAACCGGGACTACTCAAGAGACCCAGTACTTC
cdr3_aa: CASSLTGTTQETQYF

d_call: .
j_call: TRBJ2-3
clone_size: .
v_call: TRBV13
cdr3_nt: TGTGCCAGCAGCTTAGAAATGGCGCCAGATACGCAGTATTTT
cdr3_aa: CASSLEMAPDTQYF

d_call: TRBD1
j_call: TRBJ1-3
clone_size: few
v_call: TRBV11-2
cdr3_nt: TGTGCCAGCGGGACAGTAGGCTCTGGAAACACCATATATTTT
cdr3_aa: CASGTVGSGNTIYF

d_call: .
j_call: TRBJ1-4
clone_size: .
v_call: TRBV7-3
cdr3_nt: TGTGCCCGCAAGAGTGGCGGGCTACTAGAAAAACTGTTTTTT
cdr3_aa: CARKSGGLLEKLFF

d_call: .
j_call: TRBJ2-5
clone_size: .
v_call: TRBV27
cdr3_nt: TGTGCCAGCAGTTTAGCTCGGTACCAAGAGACCCAGTACTTC
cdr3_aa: CASSLARYQETQYF

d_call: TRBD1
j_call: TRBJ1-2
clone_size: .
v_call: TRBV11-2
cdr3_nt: TGTGCCAGCAGCCCTCGACAGGGGGCTAACTATGGCTACACCTTC
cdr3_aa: CASSPRQGANYGYTF

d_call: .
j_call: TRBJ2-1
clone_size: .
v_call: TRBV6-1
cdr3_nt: TGTGCCAGCAGTGCCCTGGGGGATGAGCAGTTCTTC
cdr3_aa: CASSALGDEQFF

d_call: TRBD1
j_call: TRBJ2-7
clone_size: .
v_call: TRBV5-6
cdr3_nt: TGTGCCAGCGGATCACAGGGGTACGAGCAGTACTTC
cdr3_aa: CASGSQGYEQYF

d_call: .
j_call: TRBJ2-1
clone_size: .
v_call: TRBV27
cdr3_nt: TGTGCCAGCAGTCGACTGGACAATGAGCAGTTCTTC
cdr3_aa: CASSRLDNEQFF

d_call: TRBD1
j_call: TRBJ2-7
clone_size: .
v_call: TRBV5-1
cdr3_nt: TGCGCCAGCAGCTGGGGGACAGAATACTCCTACGAGCAGTACTTC
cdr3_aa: CASSWGTEYSYEQYF

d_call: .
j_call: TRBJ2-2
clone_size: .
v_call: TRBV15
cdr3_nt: TGTGCCACCAGCAGGGGCGGGAACACCGGGGAGCTGTTTTTT
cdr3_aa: CATSRGGNTGELFF

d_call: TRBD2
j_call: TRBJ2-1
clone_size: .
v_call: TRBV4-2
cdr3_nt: TGTGCCAGCAGCCCCGGACTAGAGGGGTGGGGTGAGCAGTTCTTC
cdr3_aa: CASSPGLEGWGEQFF

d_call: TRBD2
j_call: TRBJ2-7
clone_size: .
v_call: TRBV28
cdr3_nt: TGTGCCAGCAGTACGCGGGACTACCTATACGAGCAGTACTTC
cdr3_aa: CASSTRDYLYEQYF

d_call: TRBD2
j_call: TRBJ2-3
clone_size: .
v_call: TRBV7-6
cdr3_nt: TGTGCCAGCAACAATGAAGCGGGAGGGCGGATAGATACGCAGTATTTT
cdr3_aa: CASNNEAGGRIDTQYF

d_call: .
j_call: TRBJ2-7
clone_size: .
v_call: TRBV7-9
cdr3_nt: TGTGCCAGCAGCTCCATGCCTCCATACGAGCAGTACTTC
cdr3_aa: CASSSMPPYEQYF

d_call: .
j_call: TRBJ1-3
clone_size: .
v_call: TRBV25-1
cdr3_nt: TGTGCCAGCAGTGCAACACCGGGCGGAAACACCATATATTTT
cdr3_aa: CASSATPGGNTIYF

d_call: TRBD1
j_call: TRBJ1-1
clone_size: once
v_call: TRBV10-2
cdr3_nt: TGCGCCAGCACGGACAGGCGGACCGCTGCGGAAGCTTTCTTT
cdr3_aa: CASTDRRTAAEAFF

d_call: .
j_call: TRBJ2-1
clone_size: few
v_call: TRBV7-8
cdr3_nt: TGTGCCAGCAGCCCCCCCAAGGGGGATGAGCAGTTCTTC
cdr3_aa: CASSPPKGDEQFF

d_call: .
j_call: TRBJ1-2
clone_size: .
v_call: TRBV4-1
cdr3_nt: TGCGCCAGCAGCCAAGGGGTAATTAACTATGGCTACACCTTC
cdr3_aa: CASSQGVINYGYTF

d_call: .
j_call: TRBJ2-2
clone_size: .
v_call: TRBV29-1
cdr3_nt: TGCAGCGTTGGGCAGGGGGGGAATGCCGGGGAGCTGTTTTTT
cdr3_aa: CSVGQGGNAGELFF

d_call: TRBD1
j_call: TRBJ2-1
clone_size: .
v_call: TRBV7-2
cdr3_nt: TGTGCCAGCAGCTCAACCCAGGGGGAGAAGCAGTTCTTC
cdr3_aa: CASSSTQGEKQFF

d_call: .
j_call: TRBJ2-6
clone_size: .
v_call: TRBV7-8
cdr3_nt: TGTGCCAGCAGCCCTGCGGGGCGTGGGGGGGCCAACGTCCTGACTTTC
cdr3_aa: CASSPAGRGGANVLTF

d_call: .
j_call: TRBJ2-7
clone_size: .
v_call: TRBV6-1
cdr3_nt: TGTGCCAGCAGTGCCGACAGATACGAGCAGTACTTC
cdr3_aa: CASSADRYEQYF

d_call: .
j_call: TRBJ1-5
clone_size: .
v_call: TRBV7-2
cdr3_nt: TGTGCCAGCAGCTCAGCTGGGAAGGGTCAGCCCCAGCATTTT
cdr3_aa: CASSSAGKGQPQHF

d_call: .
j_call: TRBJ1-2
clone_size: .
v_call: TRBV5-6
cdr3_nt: TGTGCCAGCAGCTTGGGCCAGACCTATGGCTACACCTTC
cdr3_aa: CASSLGQTYGYTF

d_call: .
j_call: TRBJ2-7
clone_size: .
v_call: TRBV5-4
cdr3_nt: TGTGCCAGCACCCTAGGAGGGGATAACTCCTACGAGCAGTACTTC
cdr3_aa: CASTLGGDNSYEQYF

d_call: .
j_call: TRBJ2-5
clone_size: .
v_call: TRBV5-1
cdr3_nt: TGCGCCAGCAGCTTGGATGAGACCCAGTACTTC
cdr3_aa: CASSLDETQYF

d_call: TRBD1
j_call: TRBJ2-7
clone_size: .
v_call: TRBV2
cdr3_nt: TGTGCCAGCAGTGGGGACAGGGGGAGGGAGCAGTACTTC
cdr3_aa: CASSGDRGREQYF

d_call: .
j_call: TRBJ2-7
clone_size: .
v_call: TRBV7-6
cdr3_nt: TGTGCCAGCAGCTTAGGGGACGTCTCCTACGAGCAGTACTTC
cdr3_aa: CASSLGDVSYEQYF

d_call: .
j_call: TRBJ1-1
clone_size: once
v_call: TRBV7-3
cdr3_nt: TGTGCCAGCAGCTTAGAGTCGTCGGGGAACACTGAAGCTTTCTTT
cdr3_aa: CASSLESSGNTEAFF

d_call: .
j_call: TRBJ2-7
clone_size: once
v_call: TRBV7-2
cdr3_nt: TGTGCCAGCAGCTTAAACTACGAGCAGTACTTC
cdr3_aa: CASSLNYEQYF

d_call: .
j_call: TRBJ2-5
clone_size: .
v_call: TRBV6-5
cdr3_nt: TGTGCCAGCAGTTACGGCGGGGACAGTCAAGAGACCCAGTACTTC
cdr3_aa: CASSYGGDSQETQYF